Each of the 3 T cell receptor beta chains below was sequenced from the same sample in a study of T-cell memory formation after mild COVID-19. TCRdb processed the 5' RACE reads anew with MiXCR; each CDR3 protein has one entry. The table lists under 450,000 distinct CDR3 sequences, 20% to 25% of them singletons, with 21% in the top ten. Material for sequencing was PBMCs or a T cell subset sorted from them (not recorded which). These receptors all stem from a young man who had mild COVID-19 (a few samples of this study predate the infection). Cell type and time point are not known.

This clonotype was observed a few times. The chain employs TRBV20-1 and TRBJ1-5; tentatively, D is TRBD1 (5 bases). CDR1 is DFQATT and CDR2 is SNEGSKA in the germline V gene (reference sequence). The CDR3 loop spans 14 amino acids. Trimming left V 0 bases short and J 3 bases short, with 9 bases between. The CDR3 here is CSARDRQLNQPQHF. The CDR3 DNA reads as TGCAGTGCTAGAGATCGACAGCTCAATCAGCCCCAGCATTTT.

This clonotype turned up a few times. The chain has TRBV18 and TRBJ1-1; D is unresolved. V gave up 2 bases and J gave up 0 bases, with 13 bases separating them. The CDR3 length is 16 residues. The germline CDR1 and CDR2 sequences are KGHSH and LQKENI. CDR3 DNA sequence: TGTGCCAGCTCACCAGAGAACTGGTACATGAACACTGAAGCTTTCTTT. This translates into CASSPENWYMNTEAFF. Full variable domain (outside the CDR3, taken from reference TRBV18 and TRBJ1-1): NAGVMQNPRHLVRRRGQEARLRCSPMKGHSHVYWYRQLPEEGLKFMVYLQKENIIDESGMPKERFSAEFPKEGPSILRIQQVVRGDSAAYFCASSPENWYMNTEAFFGQGTRLTVV.

At least ten counts were recorded for this clonotype. The V gene is TRBV7-9, the J gene TRBJ1-5; D is ambiguous. The V and J ends lost 1 base and 1 base respectively, with 14 bases between them. Per germline, CDR1 SEHNR and CDR2 FQNEAQ (reference sequence). The CDR3 is 17 residues long. This chain's CDR3 is CASSLGSGIPSNQPQHF. DNA of the CDR3: TGTGCCAGCAGCTTAGGGTCCGGGATCCCGAGCAATCAGCCCCAGCATTTT.